The source of this TCR beta chain is a study of molecular identifiers for immune sequencing clone quantification. TCRdb processed the PCR reads anew with MiXCR; each CDR3 protein has one entry. The sample yields about 70,000 distinct CDR3 sequences, 15% to 20% seen once. There are many counts of this clonotype. V lost 4 bases to trimming and J lost 1 base; unmatched junction nucleotides: 5. Germline assignment: CDR1 MGHRA and CDR2 YSYEKL. The CDR3 contains 15 residues. A CD8+CD4-CCR7+CD45RA+ gate was used to sort naive CD8 T cells. This chain connects TRBV4-1 to TRBJ2-7; 9 nucleotides agree with TRBD2. The receptor's source is a human donor in good health. Some libraries in this study had Jurkat cell RNA spiked in. The sequencing sample was made of naive CD8+ T cells from blood, with Jurkat cell RNA spiked in. Subset meaning: FACS-sorted CD8+CD4-CCR7+CD45RA+ naive T cells. For the CDR3, the DNA is TGCGCCAGCAGCCCACCAGCGGGAGGTTCCTACGAGCAGTACTTC. Translated: CASSPPAGGSYEQYF.